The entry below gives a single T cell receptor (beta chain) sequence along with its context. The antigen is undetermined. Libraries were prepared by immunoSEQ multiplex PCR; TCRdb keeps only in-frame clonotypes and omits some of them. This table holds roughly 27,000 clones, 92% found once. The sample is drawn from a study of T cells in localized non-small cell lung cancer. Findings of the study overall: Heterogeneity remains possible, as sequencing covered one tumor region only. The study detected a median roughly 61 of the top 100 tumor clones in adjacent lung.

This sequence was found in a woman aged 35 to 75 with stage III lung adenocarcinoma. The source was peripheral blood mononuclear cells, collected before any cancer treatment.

The CDR3 here is CASSPDRVYNEQFF. The CDR3 coding sequence is TGTGCCAGCTCACCCGACAGGGTGTACAATGAGCAGTTCTTC. The chain uses TRBV18 and TRBJ2-1; 7 nucleotides align to TRBD1. V trimming: 3 bases; J trimming: 4 bases; junction bases outside the gene matches: 3. In germline, CDR1 is KGHSH, CDR2 LQKENI. This CDR3 spans 14 amino acids.